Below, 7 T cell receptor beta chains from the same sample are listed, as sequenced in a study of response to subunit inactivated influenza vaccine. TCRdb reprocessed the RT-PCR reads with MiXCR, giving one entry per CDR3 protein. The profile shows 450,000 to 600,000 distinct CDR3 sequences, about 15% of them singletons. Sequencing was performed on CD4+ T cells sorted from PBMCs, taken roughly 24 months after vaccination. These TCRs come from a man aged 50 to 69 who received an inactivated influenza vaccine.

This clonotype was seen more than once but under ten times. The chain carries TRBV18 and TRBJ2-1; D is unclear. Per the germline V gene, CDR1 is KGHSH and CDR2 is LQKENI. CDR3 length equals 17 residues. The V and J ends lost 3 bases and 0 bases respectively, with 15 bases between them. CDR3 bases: TGTGCCAGCTCACCGGGCATAACGAACCCCTCCTACAATGAGCAGTTCTTC. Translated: CASSPGITNPSYNEQFF.

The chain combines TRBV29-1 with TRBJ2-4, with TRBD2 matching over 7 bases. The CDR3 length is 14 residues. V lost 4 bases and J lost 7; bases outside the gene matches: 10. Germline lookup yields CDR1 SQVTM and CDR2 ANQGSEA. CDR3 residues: CSVVGELGGNIQYF. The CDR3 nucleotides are TGCAGCGTTGTTGGCGAACTGGGGGGGAACATTCAGTACTTC.

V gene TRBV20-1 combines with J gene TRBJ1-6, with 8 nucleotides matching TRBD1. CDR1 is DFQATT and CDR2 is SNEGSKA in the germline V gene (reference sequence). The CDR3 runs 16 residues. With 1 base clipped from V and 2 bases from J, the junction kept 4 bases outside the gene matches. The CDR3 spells CSARGGQGPYNSPLHF. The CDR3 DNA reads TGCAGTGCTAGAGGTGGACAGGGACCCTATAATTCACCCCTCCACTTT.

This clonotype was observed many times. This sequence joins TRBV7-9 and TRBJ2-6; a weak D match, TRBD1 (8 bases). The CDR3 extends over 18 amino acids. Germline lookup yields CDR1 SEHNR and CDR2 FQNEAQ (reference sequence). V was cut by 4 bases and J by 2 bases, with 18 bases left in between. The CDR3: CASSSTGQGGTGANVLTF. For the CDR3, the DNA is TGTGCCAGCAGCTCCACCGGACAGGGAGGGACTGGGGCCAACGTCCTGACTTTC.

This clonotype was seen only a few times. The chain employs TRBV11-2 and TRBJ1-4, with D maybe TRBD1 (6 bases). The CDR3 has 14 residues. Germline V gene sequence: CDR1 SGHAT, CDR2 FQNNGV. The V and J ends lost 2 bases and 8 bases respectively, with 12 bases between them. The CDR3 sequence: CASSLSGGREKLFF. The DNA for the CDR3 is TGTGCCAGCAGCTTATCGGGGGGCAGGGAAAAACTGTTTTTT.

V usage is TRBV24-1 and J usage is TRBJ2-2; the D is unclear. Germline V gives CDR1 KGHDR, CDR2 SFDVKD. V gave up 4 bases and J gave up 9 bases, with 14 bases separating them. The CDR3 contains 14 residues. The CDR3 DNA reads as TGTGCCACCAGTGACCGAATGCCGGGCAGGGAGCTGTTTTTT. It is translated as CATSDRMPGRELFF.

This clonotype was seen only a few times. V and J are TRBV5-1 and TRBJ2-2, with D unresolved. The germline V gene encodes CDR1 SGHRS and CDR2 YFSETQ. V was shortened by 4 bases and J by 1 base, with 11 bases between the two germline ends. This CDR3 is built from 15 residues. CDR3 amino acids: CASSHSRENTGELFF. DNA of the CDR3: TGCGCCAGCAGCCATTCTAGGGAGAACACCGGGGAGCTGTTTTTT. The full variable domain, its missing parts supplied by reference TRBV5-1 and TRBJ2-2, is KAGVTQTPRYLIKTRGQQVTLSCSPISGHRSVSWYQQTPGQGLQFLFEYFSETQRNKGNFPGRFSGRQFSNSRSEMNVSTLELGDSALYLCASSHSRENTGELFFGEGSRLTVL.